These T cell receptor beta chains were read from a single sample in a study of beta chain features in type 1 diabetes. Some clones are missing from TCRdb's copy, which holds only in-frame ones; the method was immunoSEQ multiplex PCR. The data show about 400,000 clones, around 13% seen once. Sequencing was performed on naive CD4+ T cells from blood. The origin of the receptors is a woman between 18 and 30 years old with type 1 diabetes. The CDR3 runs from the conserved cysteine through the conserved F or W. D genes are given only for firm matches. Expanded clones are given a class, and other clones once, few, many or no size at all.

D gene,clone size,J gene,V gene,CDR3 DNA,CDR3 protein
TRBD1,few,TRBJ2-7,TRBV6-5,TGTGCCAGCAGAGAGACAGGGTCCTACGAGCAGTACTTC,CASRETGSYEQYF
TRBD2,few,TRBJ2-5,TRBV15,TGTGCCACCAGCAGAGAGCTAGCGGAGGAGACCCAGTACTTC,CATSRELAEETQYF
TRBD1,.,TRBJ2-7,TRBV13,TGTGCCAGCAGCTCGAGACAGGGGGTTCGGGACGAGCAGTACTTC,CASSSRQGVRDEQYF
.,few,TRBJ1-5,TRBV28,TGTGCCACTTCCCGCCGGTTAGGCAATCAGCCCCAGCATTTT,CATSRRLGNQPQHF
TRBD1,.,TRBJ1-2,TRBV29-1,TGCGTCACAGGGGGCGTTTCGGGCTACACCTTC,CVTGGVSGYTF
TRBD1,few,TRBJ1-6,TRBV14,TGTGCCAGCAGCCAAGTACAGGGGAATTCACCCCTCCACTTT,CASSQVQGNSPLHF
.,.,TRBJ2-2,TRBV18,TGTGCCAGCTCACCATTGACAGTCACCGGGGAGCTGTTTTTT,CASSPLTVTGELFF
.,few,TRBJ1-1,TRBV29-1,TGCAGCGTTAAGACAAGGCAGGACACTGAAGCTTTCTTT,CSVKTRQDTEAFF
TRBD1,few,TRBJ2-5,TRBV7-2,TGTGCCAGCAGCTTAGACAGGGGGCTGGCGGAGACCCAGTACTTC,CASSLDRGLAETQYF
.,.,TRBJ1-2,TRBV18,TGTGCCAGCTCACCACTCGGAGCGAGAGACTCTGGCTACACCTTC,CASSPLGARDSGYTF
.,few,TRBJ2-3,TRBV11-2,TGTGCCAGCAGTCGAGTTCTTAGCACAGATACGCAGTATTTT,CASSRVLSTDTQYF
.,few,TRBJ2-5,TRBV25-1,TGTGCCAGCAGTGTGCTAGGAGAGACCCAGTACTTC,CASSVLGETQYF
TRBD1,.,TRBJ1-2,TRBV2,TGTGCCACCGACAGGGAACCCTATGGCTACACCTTC,CATDREPYGYTF
.,few,TRBJ1-2,TRBV6-5,TGTGCCAGCTCCGAACAGGCAGTGAACTATGGCTACACCTTC,CASSEQAVNYGYTF
.,.,TRBJ2-5,TRBV7-2,TGTGCCAGCAGCCGGGCAGGGCTGGAGACCCAGTACTTC,CASSRAGLETQYF
TRBD2,.,TRBJ2-2,TRBV28,TGTGCCAGCACATTCAGCGGGAGGGCCCCAGGGGAGCTGTTTTTT,CASTFSGRAPGELFF
TRBD1,few,TRBJ2-5,TRBV15,TGTGCCACCAGCAGAGATACAGGGGTTGGGACCCAGTACTTC,CATSRDTGVGTQYF
TRBD1,.,TRBJ1-2,TRBV15,TGTGCCACCAGCACCTTGGGACAGGGATACTATGGCTACACCTTC,CATSTLGQGYYGYTF
TRBD1,.,TRBJ2-7,TRBV7-2,TGTGCCAGCAGCTTAAGGACAGGCGGATACGAGCAGTACTTC,CASSLRTGGYEQYF
TRBD2,few,TRBJ2-2,TRBV29-1,TGCAGCGCTAGCGGGGGGAACACCGGGGAGCTGTTTTTT,CSASGGNTGELFF
TRBD2,few,TRBJ2-3,TRBV14,TGTGCCAGCAGGGCAGCGGGGCTCTTGGGAGATACGCAGTATTTT,CASRAAGLLGDTQYF
TRBD1,few,TRBJ2-2,TRBV29-1,TGCAGCGTTACTATAGGACAGGGTAGGAGCGGGGAGCTGTTTTTT,CSVTIGQGRSGELFF
TRBD1,few,TRBJ2-1,TRBV4-1,TGCGCCAGCAGTCCCCTTTACCGGGACAGGAACTACAATGAGCAGTTCTTC,CASSPLYRDRNYNEQFF
.,few,TRBJ1-1,TRBV5-6,TGTGCCAGCAGCACTGAGTTTGAAGCTTTCTTT,CASSTEFEAFF
.,.,TRBJ1-1,TRBV7-9,TGTGCCAGCAACGTTAGGGAGGGAGGAAACACTGAAGCTTTCTTT,CASNVREGGNTEAFF
.,few,TRBJ2-7,TRBV5-1,TGCGCCAGCAGCAACGGACAGACCTACGAGCAGTACTTC,CASSNGQTYEQYF